The 32 T cell receptor beta chains below were found in one sample sequenced in a study of blood T cell repertoires in COVID-19. Method: immunoSEQ multiplex PCR; TCRdb's copy keeps in-frame clones and lacks some. Among about 250,000 clones listed, 83% were seen once. The sequencing input was peripheral blood. Receptor source: a man in his forties with active or convalescent COVID-19.

The chain recombines TRBV18 with TRBJ1-5, with TRBD1 matching over 7 bases. There are 13 residues in the CDR3. The ends lost 6 bases at V and 6 bases at J; junction bases unmatched: 5. Germline V CDR1 and CDR2: KGHSH, LQKENI. As DNA, the CDR3 is TGTGCCAGCTCGATCGACAGGGCTCAGCCCCAGCATTTT. This encodes CASSIDRAQPQHF.

J is TRBJ1-4 and V is TRBV4-2; weak D call: TRBD1 (5 bases). Looked up from germline, CDR1 is LGHNA and CDR2 is YNFKEQ. The CDR3 sequence is 17 residues long. V was shortened by 0 bases and J by 4 bases, with 15 bases between the two germline ends. The CDR3 DNA sequence: TGTGCCAGCAGCCAAGAACTTCGACAGTTCTTTAATGAAAAACTGTTTTTT. Amino acids: CASSQELRQFFNEKLFF.

This clone was seen only a few times. The V gene is TRBV7-8, the J gene TRBJ1-4; weak D call: TRBD1 (6 bases). Trimming shortened V by 4 bases and J by 5 bases, and 14 bases separated the two germline ends. Germline CDR1 is SGHVS and CDR2 is FQNEAQ. The CDR3 is made up of 15 amino acids. The CDR3 protein is CASSSTGGPNEKLFF. Written as DNA, the CDR3 is TGTGCCAGCAGCTCTACCGGGGGGCCCAATGAAAAACTGTTTTTT.

This rearrangement joins TRBV5-6 to TRBJ1-1; D perhaps matches TRBD1 (5 bases). The germline gives CDR1 SGHDT, CDR2 YYEEEE. Trimming took off 0 bases at V and 0 bases at J, with 9 bases between the two ends. CDR3 length: 15 residues. CDR3 in DNA: TGTGCCAGCAGCTTGGCAGGGCCATTGAACACTGAAGCTTTCTTT. Residues: CASSLAGPLNTEAFF.

This chain joins TRBV20-1 and TRBJ1-5, with no clear D. The V end lost 3 bases, the J end lost 2 bases, and 17 bases lay between the germline ends. The germline CDR1 and CDR2 sequences are DFQATT and SNEGSKA (reference sequence). This CDR3 has 16 residues. Here the CDR3 reads CSASPRGKFGNQPQHF. The DNA of the CDR3 is TGCAGTGCTAGTCCCCGCGGGAAATTTGGCAATCAGCCCCAGCATTTT.

The CDR3 region has the DNA TGTGCCAGCGCTGACAGCATCAATCAGCCCCAGCATTTT. The encoded protein is CASADSINQPQHF. The chain joins TRBV19 to TRBJ1-5, with D tentatively TRBD1 (5 bases). Germline assignment: CDR1 LNHDA and CDR2 SQIVND (reference sequence). V lost 9 bases to trimming and J lost 3 bases, with 12 bases between them. The CDR3 has 13 residues.

This chain uses TRBV5-1 with TRBJ2-7, with TRBD2 identical over 7 bases. The CDR3 is 15 amino acids. Per germline, CDR1 SGHRS and CDR2 YFSETQ. Trimming cost V 4 bases and J 5 bases; bases outside gene matches: 12. The CDR3 sequence: CASSEDGGSFHEQYF. CDR3 nucleotide sequence: TGCGCCAGCAGCGAGGATGGCGGGAGTTTCCACGAGCAGTACTTC.

This chain uses TRBV5-1 with TRBJ2-7; 11 bases agree with TRBD2. V lost 2 bases and J lost 3; bases outside the gene matches: 4. Germline V lookup: CDR1 SGHRS, CDR2 YFSETQ. This CDR3 has 15 amino acids. The CDR3: CASSFGLAGHYEQYF. As DNA, the CDR3 is TGCGCCAGCAGCTTTGGACTAGCGGGTCACTACGAGCAGTACTTC.

The J gene is TRBJ1-1, the V gene TRBV11-3; weak D call: TRBD1 (5 bases). Germline loops: CDR1 SGHNT, CDR2 YENEEA. Trimming removed 0 bases from V and 7 bases from J, with 18 bases in between. The CDR3 loop spans 16 amino acids. The CDR3 region has the DNA TGTGCCAGCAGCTTAGACTTAGGGGCTCAGGGAGGTGAAGCTTTCTTT. Residues: CASSLDLGAQGGEAFF.

V gene TRBV30 combines with J gene TRBJ1-2, with unresolved D. This CDR3 has 15 amino acids. V lost 0 bases to trimming and J lost 5 bases, with 16 bases between them. From germline, CDR1 is GTSNPN and CDR2 SVGIG (reference sequence). CDR3 coding DNA: TGTGCCTGGAGTGTACCCCCGCCGGGAGCTTATGGCTACACCTTC. Its protein product is CAWSVPPPGAYGYTF.

J is TRBJ1-1 and V is TRBV18; D is perhaps TRBD1 (5 bases). The germline V gene has CDR1 KGHSH and CDR2 LQKENI. Trimming pared 3 bases from V and 3 bases from J, leaving 11 bases between. The CDR3 is made up of 14 amino acids. The CDR3 DNA reads as TGTGCCAGCTCACCGTCGGGGGGGGACACTGAAGCTTTCTTT. Encoded protein: CASSPSGGDTEAFF.

The rearrangement links TRBV7-2 to TRBJ2-7, with D possibly matching TRBD2 (5 bases). CDR3 size: 14 residues. Deletions cut 4 bases from V and 2 bases from J, with 12 bases between. The germline CDR1 and CDR2 sequences are SGHTA and FQGNSA. CDR3 region: CASSSRVATYEQYF. The CDR3 DNA reads TGTGCCAGCAGCTCGAGGGTGGCGACCTACGAGCAGTACTTC.

The chain recombines TRBV7-6 with TRBJ2-2; D may be TRBD1 (5 bases). The V gene lost 5 bases and the J gene lost 10 bases, with 11 bases spanning the gap. Germline assignment: CDR1 SGHVS and CDR2 FNYEAQ. The CDR3 spans 12 residues. This CDR3 is CASSDPGKELFF. The CDR3 DNA is TGTGCCAGCAGCGACCCAGGGAAGGAGCTGTTTTTT.

This clone was found once. In DNA form, the CDR3 reads TGTGCCAGCTGGGGGAGGAAGGATCAGCCCCAGCATTTT. The encoded protein is CASWGRKDQPQHF. This chain connects TRBV6-5 to TRBJ1-5; tentatively, D is TRBD1 (5 bases). CDR3 length equals 13 residues. V was pared by 8 bases and J by 5 bases, with 13 bases between. Looked up from germline, CDR1 is MNHEY and CDR2 is SVGAGI.

The rearrangement links TRBV6-5 to TRBJ2-1; 8 bases fit TRBD2. The junction had 4 bases not matched to a gene; V was cut back by 6 bases and J by 3 bases. This CDR3 region has 14 residues. Germline V gene sequence: CDR1 MNHEY, CDR2 SVGAGI. Written as DNA, the CDR3 is TGTGCCAGCAGCCCGGGGGGGCGCTACAATGAGCAGTTCTTC. As protein: CASSPGGRYNEQFF.

The genes are TRBV11-2 and TRBJ1-6; D unclear. The ends were cut back, 5 bases at V and 10 bases at J, with 12 bases in the middle. The V gene's germline CDR1 is SGHAT and CDR2 FQNNGV. The CDR3 spans 13 residues. The CDR3 nucleotides read TGTGCCAGCAGCACCGGGTCCCTGTCACCCCTCCACTTT. Protein sequence: CASSTGSLSPLHF.

The chain couples TRBV7-5 to TRBJ2-3; TRBD1 was called by the table and not checked on the DNA. TRBV7-5 is a documented pseudogene. CDR3 length: 15 residues. This CDR3 is CVRSAYGTGSVTQYF. In DNA form, the CDR3 reads TGTGTCAGAAGCGCGTATGGGACAGGGTCAGTTACGCAGTATTTT.

V usage is TRBV7-6 and J usage is TRBJ2-2, with D possibly being TRBD2 (6 bases). The CDR3 runs 15 residues. The germline V gene has CDR1 SGHVS and CDR2 FNYEAQ. Trimming pared 4 bases from V and 4 bases from J, leaving 13 bases between. CDR3 in DNA: TGTGCCAGCAGCTCGCTCGGGGGTCTCACCGGGGAGCTGTTTTTT. This gives the protein CASSSLGGLTGELFF.

The chain is built from TRBV15 and TRBJ1-3; D not certain. CDR1 is LNHNV, CDR2 YYDKDF, per germline (reference sequence). V was pared by 0 bases and J by 0 bases, with 6 bases between. The length of the CDR3 is 15 residues. This CDR3 is CATSRDYNSGNTIYF. DNA for the CDR3: TGTGCCACCAGCAGAGACTATAACTCTGGAAACACCATATATTTT.

This clone was picked up one time. The chain joins TRBV6-1 to TRBJ1-5; 8 nucleotides match TRBD1. This CDR3 is 16 amino acids long. The V segment lost 4 bases and the J segment 11 bases; nucleotides outside the gene matches: 16. The germline CDR1 and CDR2 sequences are MNHNS and SASEGT. The CDR3 sequence is CASSVTGTGLMSAQHF. Here the CDR3 DNA reads TGTGCCAGCAGTGTCACCGGGACAGGCCTTATGTCAGCCCAGCATTTT.

There are many counts of this clone. This chain uses TRBV28 with TRBJ1-3; 9 bases match TRBD1. In germline, CDR1 is MDHEN, CDR2 SYDVKM. Trimming took 6 bases from V and 3 from J; bases not matched to a gene: 15. CDR3 length: 18 residues. The CDR3 is CASSPGGTGRLGGNTIYF. For the CDR3, the DNA is TGTGCCAGCAGCCCCGGAGGGACAGGGAGGTTGGGTGGAAACACCATATATTTT.

The V call is TRBV11-2, the J call TRBJ2-6, with 8 bases fitting TRBD1. V lost 5 bases and J lost 4; bases outside the gene matches: 10. Germline CDR1 and CDR2: SGHAT and FQNNGV. The CDR3 is made up of 17 amino acids. CDR3: CASSEDRVSWGANVLTF. The CDR3 bases are TGTGCCAGCAGCGAGGACAGGGTTTCGTGGGGGGCCAACGTCCTGACTTTC. The full variable domain, in which reference TRBV11-2 and TRBJ2-6 provide the parts outside the CDR3, is EAGVAQSPRYKIIEKRQSVAFWCNPISGHATLYWYQQILGQGPKLLIQFQNNGVVDDSQLPKDRFSAERLKGVDSTLKIQPAKLEDSAVYLCASSEDRVSWGANVLTFGAGSRLTVL.

The V call is TRBV10-2, the J call TRBJ2-2; 10 nucleotides align to TRBD2. V gave up 6 bases and J gave up 7 bases; unmatched junction bases: 11. The CDR3 consists of 16 residues. Germline V gene sequence: CDR1 WSHSY, CDR2 SAAADI. The DNA for the CDR3 is TGCGCCAGCAGAAAGCCTAGCGGGAGCGTTGGCGGGGAGCTGTTTTTT. Its translation: CASRKPSGSVGGELFF.

The chain couples TRBV7-9 to TRBJ1-1; D gene unclear. The CDR3 has 14 amino acids. V dropped 5 bases and J dropped 8 bases, with 18 bases sitting between them. Germline CDR1 reads SEHNR; CDR2 reads FQNEAQ (reference sequence). The CDR3 DNA is TGTGCCAGCAGCCCCCGTCCGCCACTTTTAGAAGCTTTCTTT. Encoded protein: CASSPRPPLLEAFF. The full variable domain, in which reference TRBV7-9 and TRBJ1-1 provide the parts outside the CDR3, is DTGVSQNPRHKITKRGQNVTFRCDPISEHNRLYWYRQTLGQGPEFLTYFQNEAQLEKSRLLSDRFSAERPKGSFSTLEIQRTEQGDSAMYLCASSPRPPLLEAFFGQGTRLTVV.

This clone was recorded only once. The chain recombines TRBV15 with TRBJ1-6; D perhaps matches TRBD1 (6 bases). V lost 3 bases to trimming and J lost 8 bases, with 11 bases between them. This CDR3 contains 14 residues. Germline V CDR1 and CDR2: LNHNV, YYDKDF (reference sequence). The CDR3 DNA reads as TGTGCCACCAGCAGGGCAGGGGCTTATTCACCCCTCCACTTT. It translates to CATSRAGAYSPLHF.

The chain carries TRBV14 and TRBJ2-3; 9 bases fit TRBD2. CDR1 is SGHDN and CDR2 is FVKESK in the germline V gene. Losses at the gene ends were 1 base for V and 7 bases for J; bases not matched to a gene: 3. The CDR3 totals 14 residues. CDR3 sequence reads: CASSQVGTSNTQYF. In DNA, the CDR3 is TGTGCCAGCAGCCAAGTCGGGACTAGCAATACGCAGTATTTT.

V usage is TRBV9 and J usage is TRBJ2-1; TRBD2 matches at 8 bases. The length of the CDR3 is 16 residues. Trimming removed 0 bases from V and 8 bases from J; junction bases left unmatched: 10. CDR1 and CDR2 (germline): SGDLS, YYNGEE. CDR3 bases: TGTGCCAGCAGCGTAGAGGCCCGGGGGGGCCGGGATGAGCAGTTCTTC. Translating gives CASSVEARGGRDEQFF.

This chain joins TRBV28 and TRBJ1-2, with D perhaps TRBD1 (5 bases). The CDR3 length is 12 residues. Per germline, CDR1 MDHEN and CDR2 SYDVKM. V was shortened by 8 bases and J by 3 bases, with 10 bases between the two germline ends. CDR3 sequence: CASQKTDYGYTF. The DNA of the CDR3 is TGTGCCAGCCAGAAGACAGACTATGGCTACACCTTC.

The rearrangement joins TRBV29-1 to TRBJ2-7, with 11 positions matching TRBD2. V was pared by 6 bases and J by 9 bases, with 10 bases of the junction left unmatched. CDR3 length equals 13 residues. The germline V gene has CDR1 SQVTM and CDR2 ANQGSEA. CDR3 sequence: CSVEGLAGGGQYF. The CDR3 DNA reads as TGCAGCGTCGAGGGCCTAGCGGGGGGCGGGCAGTACTTC.

This rearrangement joins TRBV11-3 to TRBJ2-3, with unresolved D. There are 14 residues in the CDR3. V shed 2 bases and J shed 0 bases, with 6 bases lying between them. Germline V gene data show CDR1 as SGHNT and CDR2 as YENEEA. The CDR3 DNA reads as TGTGCCAGCAGCTTAATTCAGAGCACAGATACGCAGTATTTT. Translated, it gives CASSLIQSTDTQYF.

The V call is TRBV30, the J call TRBJ1-2; 9 nucleotides line up with TRBD1. Losses at the gene ends were 3 bases for V and 4 bases for J; bases not matched to a gene: 6. Germline assignment: CDR1 GTSNPN and CDR2 SVGIG (reference sequence). The CDR3 loop spans 14 amino acids. The CDR3 DNA follows: TGTGCCTGGAGGGCGACAGGGGGGGTCTATGGCTACACCTTC. This sequence encodes CAWRATGGVYGYTF. The full variable domain, in which reference TRBV30 and TRBJ1-2 provide the parts outside the CDR3, is SQTIHQWPATLVQPVGSPLSLECTVEGTSNPNLYWYRQAAGRGLQLLFYSVGIGQISSEVPQNLSASRPQDRQFILSSKKLLLSDSGFYLCAWRATGGVYGYTFGSGTRLTVV.

This clone was recorded once. The V gene is TRBV19, the J gene TRBJ1-6; 9 nucleotides line up with TRBD1. V gave up 8 bases and J gave up 9 bases; unmatched junction bases: 5. Germline values: CDR1 LNHDA, CDR2 SQIVND (reference sequence). CDR3 size: 13 residues. CDR3 sequence: CASRQGGGSPLHF. The CDR3 DNA reads as TGTGCCAGTCGACAGGGGGGCGGTTCACCCCTCCACTTT.